The 13 T cell receptor beta chains listed next were all sequenced from one sample in a study of monozygotic twins with inflammatory bowel disease. TCRdb re-called the 5' RACE reads, yielding one record per CDR3 amino acid sequence without DNA. This sample contains roughly 160,000 distinct CDR3 sequences. Sequences were obtained from blood. The receptors originated from a human donor with ulcerative colitis or Crohn's disease, or a healthy co-twin of an affected twin (not recorded which).

The rearrangement uses TRBV5-4 and TRBJ1-1. The V gene's germline CDR1 is SGHNT and CDR2 YYREEE (reference sequence). The CDR3 contains 14 residues. The chain's CDR3 is CASSNFGMNTEAFF.

The genes are TRBV20-1 and TRBJ2-7. The CDR3 has 13 residues. Looked up from germline, CDR1 is DFQATT and CDR2 is SNEGSKA (reference sequence). The CDR3 sequence: CSARGQRAYEQYF.

The rearrangement uses TRBV19 and TRBJ1-1. This CDR3 has 14 amino acids. Germline CDR1 and CDR2: LNHDA and SQIVND (reference sequence). This CDR3 reads CASSTLTRNTEAFF.

The rearrangement links TRBV5-4 to TRBJ2-7; TCRdb names TRBD2, which stays unverified in the absence of DNA. This CDR3 region has 14 residues. The V gene's germline CDR1 is SGHNT and CDR2 YYREEE (reference sequence). CDR3 protein: CASSLAGGPGEQYF.

The V gene is TRBV6-1, the J gene TRBJ1-2. Germline V gene sequence: CDR1 MNHNS, CDR2 SASEGT. The CDR3 length is 17 residues. CDR3 protein: CASNIPDGPDYNYGYTF.

This chain joins TRBV7-6 and TRBJ2-2; the TCRdb D gene call, TRBD2, has no DNA to confirm it. Germline lookup yields CDR1 SGHVS and CDR2 FNYEAQ. This CDR3 spans 16 amino acids. The CDR3: CASSLTAGWNTGELFF.

CDR3 protein: CASSLAGEGPLYEQFF. The gene calls are TRBV5-1 and TRBJ2-1; TCRdb gives TRBD1 as the D gene, but with no DNA this cannot be confirmed. Germline loops: CDR1 SGHRS, CDR2 YFSETQ. The CDR3 loop spans 16 amino acids.

The chain has TRBV5-1 and TRBJ2-3; TCRdb designates TRBD1, a call that cannot be tested without DNA. Germline V CDR1 and CDR2: SGHRS, YFSETQ. The CDR3 consists of 14 residues. The CDR3 sequence: CASTQGGLMDTQYF.

This chain joins TRBV10-2 and TRBJ1-3. Germline assignment: CDR1 WSHSY and CDR2 SAAADI. The CDR3 length is 13 residues. CDR3 in amino acids: CASRTDSGNTIYF.

The chain's CDR3 is CSARVGAEPQHF. The chain is built from TRBV20-1 and TRBJ1-5; TCRdb gives TRBD1 as the D gene, but with no DNA this cannot be confirmed. Germline CDR1 DFQATT, CDR2 SNEGSKA (reference sequence). The length of the CDR3 is 12 residues.

This chain uses TRBV6-5 with TRBJ1-3. This CDR3 contains 13 residues. Germline V gives CDR1 MNHEY, CDR2 SVGAGI. The CDR3 loop reads CASRSFSGNTIYF.

The J gene is TRBJ1-4, the V gene TRBV20-1; without DNA, the TCRdb call of TRBD1 cannot be checked. Per the germline V gene, CDR1 is DFQATT and CDR2 is SNEGSKA (reference sequence). This CDR3 has 14 amino acids. CDR3 amino acids: CSAHGMTEGEKLFF.

The rearrangement joins TRBV11-2 to TRBJ2-3; there is no DNA to check the TCRdb D call of TRBD2. Germline-derived CDR1 and CDR2 are SGHAT and FQNNGV. There are 17 residues in the CDR3. CDR3 loop: CASSLDSLAGRGDTQYF. The full variable domain, rest sourced from reference TRBV11-2 and TRBJ2-3, is EAGVAQSPRYKIIEKRQSVAFWCNPISGHATLYWYQQILGQGPKLLIQFQNNGVVDDSQLPKDRFSAERLKGVDSTLKIQPAKLEDSAVYLCASSLDSLAGRGDTQYFGPGTRLTVL.